The T cell receptor beta chain under discussion was sequenced for a study of response to subunit inactivated influenza vaccine. Notes on this clonotype: As yet, its antigen is unknown.

TCRdb re-derived calls from the RT-PCR reads in MiXCR, one entry per CDR3 protein. The sample lists about 570,000 distinct CDR3 sequences, 12% seen once, with around 9.6% in the top ten. The study's findings and limits: The authors suggested that few new T cells are recruited per seasonal influenza vaccination.

The germline V and J ends were trimmed by 0 bases and 8 bases, with 26 bases remaining between them. Per germline, CDR1 GTSNPN and CDR2 SVGIG (reference sequence). CDR3 length: 18 amino acids. Sequencing used PBMCs from blood, obtained on the day of vaccination. The J gene is TRBJ2-1, the V gene TRBV30; a possible D gene is TRBD2 (6 bases). This TCR was sampled from a man between 50 and 59 years old who received an inactivated influenza vaccine. The CDR3 is CAWSVMGGWRTHRDEQFF. Here the CDR3 DNA reads TGTGCCTGGAGTGTAATGGGAGGTTGGAGGACCCATAGGGATGAGCAGTTCTTC.